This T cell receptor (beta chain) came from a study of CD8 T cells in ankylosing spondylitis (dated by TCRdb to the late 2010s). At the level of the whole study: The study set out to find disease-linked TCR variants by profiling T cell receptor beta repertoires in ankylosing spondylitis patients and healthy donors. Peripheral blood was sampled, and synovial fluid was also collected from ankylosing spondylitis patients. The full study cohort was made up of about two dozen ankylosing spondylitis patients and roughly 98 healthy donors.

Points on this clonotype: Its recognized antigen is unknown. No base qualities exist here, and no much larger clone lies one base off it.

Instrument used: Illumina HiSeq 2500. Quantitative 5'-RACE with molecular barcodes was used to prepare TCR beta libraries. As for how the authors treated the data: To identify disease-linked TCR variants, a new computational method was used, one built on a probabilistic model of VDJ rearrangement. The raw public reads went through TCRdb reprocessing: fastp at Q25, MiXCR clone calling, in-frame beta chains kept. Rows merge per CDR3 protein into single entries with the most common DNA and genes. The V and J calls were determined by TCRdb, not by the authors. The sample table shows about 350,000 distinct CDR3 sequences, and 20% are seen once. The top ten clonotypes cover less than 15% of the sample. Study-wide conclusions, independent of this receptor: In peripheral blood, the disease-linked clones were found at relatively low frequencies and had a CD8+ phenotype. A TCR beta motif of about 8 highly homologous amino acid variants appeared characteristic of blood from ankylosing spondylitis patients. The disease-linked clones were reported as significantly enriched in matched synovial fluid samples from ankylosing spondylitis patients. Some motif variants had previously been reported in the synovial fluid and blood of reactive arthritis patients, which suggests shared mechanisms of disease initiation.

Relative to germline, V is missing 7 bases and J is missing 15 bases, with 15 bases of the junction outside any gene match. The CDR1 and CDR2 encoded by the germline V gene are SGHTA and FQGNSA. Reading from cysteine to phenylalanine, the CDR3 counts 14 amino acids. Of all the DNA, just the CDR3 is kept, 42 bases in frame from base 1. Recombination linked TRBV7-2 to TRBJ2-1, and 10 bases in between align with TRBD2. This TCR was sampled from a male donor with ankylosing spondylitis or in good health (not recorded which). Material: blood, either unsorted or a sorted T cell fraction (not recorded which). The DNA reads TGTGCCAGCACCGAGCGGGGGGGACCTCGCCTCCCGTTCTTC. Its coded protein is CASTERGGPRLPFF. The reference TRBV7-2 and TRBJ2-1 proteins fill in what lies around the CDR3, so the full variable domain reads GAGVSQSPSNKVTEKGKDVELRCDPISGHTALYWYRQSLGQGLEFLIYFQGNSAPDKSGLPSDRFSAERTGGSVSTLTIQRTQQEDSAVYLCASTERGGPRLPFFGPGTRLTVL.